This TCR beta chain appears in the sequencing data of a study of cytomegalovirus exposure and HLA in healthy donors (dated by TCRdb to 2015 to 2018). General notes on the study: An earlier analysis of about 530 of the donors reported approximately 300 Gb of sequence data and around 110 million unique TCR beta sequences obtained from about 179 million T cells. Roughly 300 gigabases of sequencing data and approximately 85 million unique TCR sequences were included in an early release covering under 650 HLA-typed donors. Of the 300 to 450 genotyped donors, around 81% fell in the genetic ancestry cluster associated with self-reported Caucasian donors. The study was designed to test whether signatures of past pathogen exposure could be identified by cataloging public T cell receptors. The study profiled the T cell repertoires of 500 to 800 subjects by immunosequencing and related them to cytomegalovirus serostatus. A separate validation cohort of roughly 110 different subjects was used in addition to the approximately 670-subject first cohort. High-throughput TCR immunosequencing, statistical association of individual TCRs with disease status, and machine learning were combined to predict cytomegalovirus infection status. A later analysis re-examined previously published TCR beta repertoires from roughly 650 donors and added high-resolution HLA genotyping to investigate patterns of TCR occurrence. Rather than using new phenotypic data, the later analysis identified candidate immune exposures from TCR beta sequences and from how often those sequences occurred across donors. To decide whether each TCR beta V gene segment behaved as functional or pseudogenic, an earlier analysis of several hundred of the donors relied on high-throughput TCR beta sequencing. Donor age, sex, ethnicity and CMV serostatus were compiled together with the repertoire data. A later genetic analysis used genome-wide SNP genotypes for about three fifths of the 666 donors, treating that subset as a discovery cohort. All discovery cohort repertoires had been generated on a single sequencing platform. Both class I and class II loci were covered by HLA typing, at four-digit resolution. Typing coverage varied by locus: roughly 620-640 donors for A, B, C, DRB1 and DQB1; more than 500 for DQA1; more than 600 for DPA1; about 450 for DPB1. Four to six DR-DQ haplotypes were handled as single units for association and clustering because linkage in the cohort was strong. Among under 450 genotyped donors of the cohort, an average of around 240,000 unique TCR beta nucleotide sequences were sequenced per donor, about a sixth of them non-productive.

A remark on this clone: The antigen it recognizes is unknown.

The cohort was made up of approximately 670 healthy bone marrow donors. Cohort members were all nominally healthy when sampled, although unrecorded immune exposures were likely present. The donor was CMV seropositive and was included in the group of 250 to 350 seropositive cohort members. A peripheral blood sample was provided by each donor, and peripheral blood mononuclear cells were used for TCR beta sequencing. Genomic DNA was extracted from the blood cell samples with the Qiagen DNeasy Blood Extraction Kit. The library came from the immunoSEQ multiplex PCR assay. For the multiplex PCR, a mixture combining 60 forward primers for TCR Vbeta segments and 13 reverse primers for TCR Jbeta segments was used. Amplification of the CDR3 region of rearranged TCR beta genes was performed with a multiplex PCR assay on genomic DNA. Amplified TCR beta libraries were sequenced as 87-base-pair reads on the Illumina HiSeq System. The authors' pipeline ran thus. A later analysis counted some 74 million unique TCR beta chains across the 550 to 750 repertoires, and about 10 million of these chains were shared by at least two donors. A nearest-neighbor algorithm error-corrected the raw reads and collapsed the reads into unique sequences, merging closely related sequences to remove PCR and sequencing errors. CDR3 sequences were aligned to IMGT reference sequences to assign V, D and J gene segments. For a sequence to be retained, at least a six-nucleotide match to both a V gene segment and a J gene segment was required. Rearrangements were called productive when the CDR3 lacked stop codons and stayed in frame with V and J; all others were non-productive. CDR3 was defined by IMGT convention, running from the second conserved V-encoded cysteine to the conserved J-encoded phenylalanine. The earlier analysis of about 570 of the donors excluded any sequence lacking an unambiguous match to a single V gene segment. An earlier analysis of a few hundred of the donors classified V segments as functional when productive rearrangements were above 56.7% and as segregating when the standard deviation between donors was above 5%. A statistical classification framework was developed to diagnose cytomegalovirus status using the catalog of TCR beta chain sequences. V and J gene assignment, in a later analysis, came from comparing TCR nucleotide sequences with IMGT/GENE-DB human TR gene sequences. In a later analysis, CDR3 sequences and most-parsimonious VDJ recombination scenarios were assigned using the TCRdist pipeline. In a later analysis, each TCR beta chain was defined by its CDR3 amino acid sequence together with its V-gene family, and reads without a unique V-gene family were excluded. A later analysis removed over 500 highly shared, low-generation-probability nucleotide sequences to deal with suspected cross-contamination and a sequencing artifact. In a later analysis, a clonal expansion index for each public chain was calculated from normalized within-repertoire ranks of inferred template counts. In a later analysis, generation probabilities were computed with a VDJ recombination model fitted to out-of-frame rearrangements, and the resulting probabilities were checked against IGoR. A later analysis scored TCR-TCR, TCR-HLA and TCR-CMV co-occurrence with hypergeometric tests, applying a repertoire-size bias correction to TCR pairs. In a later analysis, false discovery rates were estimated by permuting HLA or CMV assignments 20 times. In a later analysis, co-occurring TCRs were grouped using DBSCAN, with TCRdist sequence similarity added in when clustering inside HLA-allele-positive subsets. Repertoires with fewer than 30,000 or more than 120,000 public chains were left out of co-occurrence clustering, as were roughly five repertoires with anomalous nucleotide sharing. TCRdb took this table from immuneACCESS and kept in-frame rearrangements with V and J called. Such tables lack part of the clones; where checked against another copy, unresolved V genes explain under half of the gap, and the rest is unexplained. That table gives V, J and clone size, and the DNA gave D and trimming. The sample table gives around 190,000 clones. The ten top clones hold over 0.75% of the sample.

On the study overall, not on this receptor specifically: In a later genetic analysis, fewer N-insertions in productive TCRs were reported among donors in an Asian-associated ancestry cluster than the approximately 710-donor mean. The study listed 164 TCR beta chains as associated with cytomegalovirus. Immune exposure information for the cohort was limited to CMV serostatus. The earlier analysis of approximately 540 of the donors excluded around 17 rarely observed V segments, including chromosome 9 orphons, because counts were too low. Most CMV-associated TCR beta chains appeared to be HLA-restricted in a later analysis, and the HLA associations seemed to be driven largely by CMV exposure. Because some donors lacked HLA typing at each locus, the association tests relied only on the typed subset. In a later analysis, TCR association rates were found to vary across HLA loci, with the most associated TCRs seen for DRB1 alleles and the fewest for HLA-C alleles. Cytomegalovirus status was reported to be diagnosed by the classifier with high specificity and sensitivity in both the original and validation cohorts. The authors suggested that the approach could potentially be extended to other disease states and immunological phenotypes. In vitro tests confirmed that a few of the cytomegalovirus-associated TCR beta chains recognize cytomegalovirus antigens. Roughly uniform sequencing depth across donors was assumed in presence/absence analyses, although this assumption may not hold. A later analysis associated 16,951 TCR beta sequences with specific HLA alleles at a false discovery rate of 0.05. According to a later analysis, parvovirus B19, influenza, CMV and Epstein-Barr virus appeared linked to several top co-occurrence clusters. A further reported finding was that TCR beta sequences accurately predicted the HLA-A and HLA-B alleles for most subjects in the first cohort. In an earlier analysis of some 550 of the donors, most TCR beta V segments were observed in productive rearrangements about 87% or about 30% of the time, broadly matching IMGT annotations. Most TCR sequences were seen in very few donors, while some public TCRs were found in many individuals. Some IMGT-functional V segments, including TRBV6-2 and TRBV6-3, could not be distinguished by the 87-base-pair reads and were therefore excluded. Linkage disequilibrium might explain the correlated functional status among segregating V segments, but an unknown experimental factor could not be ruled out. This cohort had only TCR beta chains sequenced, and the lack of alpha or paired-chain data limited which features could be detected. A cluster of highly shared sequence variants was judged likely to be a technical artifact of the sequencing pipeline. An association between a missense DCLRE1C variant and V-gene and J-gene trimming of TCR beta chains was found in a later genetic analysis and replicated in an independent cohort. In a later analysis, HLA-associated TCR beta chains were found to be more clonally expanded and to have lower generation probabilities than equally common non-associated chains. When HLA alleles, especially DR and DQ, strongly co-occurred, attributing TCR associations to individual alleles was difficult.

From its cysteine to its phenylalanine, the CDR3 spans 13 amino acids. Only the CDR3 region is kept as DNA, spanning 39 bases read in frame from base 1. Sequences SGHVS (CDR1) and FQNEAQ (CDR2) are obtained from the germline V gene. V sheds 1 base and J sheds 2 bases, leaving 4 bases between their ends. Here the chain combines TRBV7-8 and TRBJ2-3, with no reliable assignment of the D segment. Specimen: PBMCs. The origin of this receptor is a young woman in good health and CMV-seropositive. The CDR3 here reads CASSLVITDTQYF. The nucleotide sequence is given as TGTGCCAGCAGCTTAGTTATCACAGATACGCAGTATTTT.